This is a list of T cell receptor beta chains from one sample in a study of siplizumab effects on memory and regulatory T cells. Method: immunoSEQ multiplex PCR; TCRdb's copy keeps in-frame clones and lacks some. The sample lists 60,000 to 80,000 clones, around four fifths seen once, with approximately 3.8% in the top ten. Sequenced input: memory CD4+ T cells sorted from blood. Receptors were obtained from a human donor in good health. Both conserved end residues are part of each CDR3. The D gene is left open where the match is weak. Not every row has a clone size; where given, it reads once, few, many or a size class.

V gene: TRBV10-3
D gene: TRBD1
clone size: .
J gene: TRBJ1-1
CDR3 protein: CAVSGNRGETEAFF
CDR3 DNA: TGTGCCGTCAGTGGGAACAGGGGGGAGACTGAAGCTTTCTTT

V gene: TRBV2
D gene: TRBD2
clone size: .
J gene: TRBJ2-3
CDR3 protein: CATRGLAGGADTQYF
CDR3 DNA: TGTGCCACCCGGGGGCTAGCGGGGGGGGCAGATACGCAGTATTTT

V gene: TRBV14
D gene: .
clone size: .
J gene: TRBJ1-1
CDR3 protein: CASSQSRGGTEAFF
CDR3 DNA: TGTGCCAGCAGCCAATCCAGGGGTGGCACTGAAGCTTTCTTT

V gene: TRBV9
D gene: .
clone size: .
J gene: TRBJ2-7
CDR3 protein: CASSVDGFDYEQYF
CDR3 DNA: TGTGCCAGCAGCGTAGATGGTTTTGACTACGAGCAGTACTTC

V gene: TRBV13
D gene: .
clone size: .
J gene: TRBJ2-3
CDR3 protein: CASSLDRLDTQYF
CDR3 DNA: TGTGCCAGCAGCTTAGACCGGTTAGATACGCAGTATTTT

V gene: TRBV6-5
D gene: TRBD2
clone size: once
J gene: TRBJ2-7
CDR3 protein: CASSYSGGDSYEQYF
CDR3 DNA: TGTGCCAGCAGTTACTCGGGGGGGGACTCCTACGAGCAGTACTTC

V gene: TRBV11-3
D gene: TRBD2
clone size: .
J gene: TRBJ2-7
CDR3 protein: CASSPGGAYEQYF
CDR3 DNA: TGTGCCAGCAGCCCGGGGGGAGCCTACGAGCAGTACTTC

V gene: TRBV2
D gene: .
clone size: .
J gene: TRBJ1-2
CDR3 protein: CASSEPLQGRRDGYTF
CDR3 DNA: TGTGCCAGCAGTGAGCCTCTACAGGGTAGGAGGGATGGCTACACCTTC

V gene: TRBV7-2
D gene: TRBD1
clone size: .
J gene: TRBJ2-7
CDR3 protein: CASSSTGGAGWQYF
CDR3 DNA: TGTGCCAGCAGCTCGACAGGGGGCGCAGGGTGGCAGTACTTC

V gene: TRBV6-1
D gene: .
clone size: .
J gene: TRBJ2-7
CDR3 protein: CASSPALIGQYF
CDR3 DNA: TGTGCCAGCAGTCCAGCGCTGATAGGGCAGTACTTC

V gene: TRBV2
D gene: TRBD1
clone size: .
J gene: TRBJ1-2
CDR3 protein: CASSQETGAYGYTF
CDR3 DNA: TGTGCCAGCAGTCAAGAGACAGGGGCTTATGGCTACACCTTC

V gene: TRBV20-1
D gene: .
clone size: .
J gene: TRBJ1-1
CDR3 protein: CSARLEEAFF
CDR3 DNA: TGCAGTGCTAGATTGGAGGAGGCTTTCTTT

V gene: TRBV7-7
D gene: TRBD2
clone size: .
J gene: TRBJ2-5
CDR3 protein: CASSPLAGASETQYF
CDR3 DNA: TGTGCTAGCAGCCCACTAGCGGGAGCGTCAGAGACCCAGTACTTC

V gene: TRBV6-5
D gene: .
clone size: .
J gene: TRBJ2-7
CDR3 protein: CATTVPASGEQYF
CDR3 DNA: TGTGCCACGACAGTTCCCGCTTCAGGCGAGCAGTACTTC

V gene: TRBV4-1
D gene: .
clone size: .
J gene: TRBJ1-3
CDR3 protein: CASSQAGFSGNTIYF
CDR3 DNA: TGCGCCAGCAGCCAAGCGGGATTCTCTGGAAACACCATATATTTT

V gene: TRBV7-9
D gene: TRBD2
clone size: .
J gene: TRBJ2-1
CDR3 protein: CASSLEAAGGQNEQFF
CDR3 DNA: TGTGCCAGCAGCTTAGAAGCAGCGGGGGGGCAGAATGAGCAGTTCTTC

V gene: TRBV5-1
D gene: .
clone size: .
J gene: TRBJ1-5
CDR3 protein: CASSLTANSNQPQHF
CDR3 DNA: TGCGCCAGCAGCTTAACAGCTAATAGCAATCAGCCCCAGCATTTT

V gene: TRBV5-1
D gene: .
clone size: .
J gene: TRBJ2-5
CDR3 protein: CASSGTLAYQETQYF
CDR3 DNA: TGCGCCAGCAGCGGGACACTAGCGTACCAAGAGACCCAGTACTTC

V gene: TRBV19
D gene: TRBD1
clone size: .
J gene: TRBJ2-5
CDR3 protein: CATRDRGRETQYF
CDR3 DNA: TGTGCCACCCGGGACAGGGGGCGAGAGACCCAGTACTTC

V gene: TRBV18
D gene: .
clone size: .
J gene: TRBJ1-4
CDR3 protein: CASSPGSGVNEKLFF
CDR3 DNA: TGTGCCAGCTCACCAGGCTCAGGGGTTAATGAAAAACTGTTTTTT

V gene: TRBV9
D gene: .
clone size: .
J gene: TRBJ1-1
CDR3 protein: CASSVEGNTEAFF
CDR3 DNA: TGTGCCAGCAGCGTAGAGGGGAACACTGAAGCTTTCTTT

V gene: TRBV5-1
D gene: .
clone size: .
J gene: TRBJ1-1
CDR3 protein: CASSLEQYTEAFF
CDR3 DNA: TGCGCCAGCAGTCTGGAACAGTACACTGAAGCTTTCTTT

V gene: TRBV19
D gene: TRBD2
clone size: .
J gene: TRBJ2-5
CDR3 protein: CASSIMTSGQETQYF
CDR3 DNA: TGTGCCAGTAGTATTATGACTAGCGGCCAAGAGACCCAGTACTTC

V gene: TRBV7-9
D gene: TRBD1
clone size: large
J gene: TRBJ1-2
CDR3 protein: CASSYSAGTAYGYTF
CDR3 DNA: TGTGCCAGCAGCTACAGCGCCGGGACAGCTTATGGCTACACCTTC

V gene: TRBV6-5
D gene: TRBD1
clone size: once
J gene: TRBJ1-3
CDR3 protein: CASSTGQGKNTIYF
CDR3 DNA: TGTGCCAGCAGTACCGGACAGGGAAAAAACACCATATATTTT

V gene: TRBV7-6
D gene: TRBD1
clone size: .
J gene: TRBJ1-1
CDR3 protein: CASSFRGQGSTNTEAFF
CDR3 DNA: TGTGCCAGCAGCTTCCGAGGACAGGGGTCAACGAACACTGAAGCTTTCTTT

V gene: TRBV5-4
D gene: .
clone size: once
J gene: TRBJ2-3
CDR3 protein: CASSLTRGFTDTQYF
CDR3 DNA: TGTGCCAGCAGCTTGACCAGGGGATTCACAGATACGCAGTATTTT

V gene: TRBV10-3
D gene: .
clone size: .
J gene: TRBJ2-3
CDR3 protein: CAISKRDQSTDTQYF
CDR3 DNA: TGTGCCATCAGTAAGAGGGACCAAAGCACAGATACGCAGTATTTT

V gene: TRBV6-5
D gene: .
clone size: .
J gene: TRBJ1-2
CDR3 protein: CASSRHLGMVGYTF
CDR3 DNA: TGTGCCAGCAGCCGCCATCTGGGGATGGTTGGCTACACCTTC

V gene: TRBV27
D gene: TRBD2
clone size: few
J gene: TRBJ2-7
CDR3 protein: CASSGTSGNSYEQYF
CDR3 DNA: TGTGCCAGCAGTGGGACTAGCGGGAACTCCTACGAGCAGTACTTC

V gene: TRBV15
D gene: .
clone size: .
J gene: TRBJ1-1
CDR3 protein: CATSRDVRETEAFF
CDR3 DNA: TGTGCCACCAGCAGAGATGTCCGGGAGACTGAAGCTTTCTTT

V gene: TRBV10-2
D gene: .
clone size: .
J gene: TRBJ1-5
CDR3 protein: CASSQGLAGNQPQHF
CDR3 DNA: TGCGCCAGCAGCCAGGGACTGGCTGGCAATCAGCCCCAGCATTTT

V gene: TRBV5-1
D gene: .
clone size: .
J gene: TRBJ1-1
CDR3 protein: CASSLVPNVNTEAFF
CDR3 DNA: TGCGCCAGCAGCTTGGTGCCAAACGTGAACACTGAAGCTTTCTTT

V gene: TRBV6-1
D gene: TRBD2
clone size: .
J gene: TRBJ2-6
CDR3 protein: CASRGGESGANVLTF
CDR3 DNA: TGTGCCAGCAGGGGAGGGGAGTCAGGGGCCAACGTCCTGACTTTC

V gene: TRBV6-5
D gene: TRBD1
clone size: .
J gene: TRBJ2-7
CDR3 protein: CASSVLGQGREQYF
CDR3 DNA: TGTGCCAGCAGTGTCCTAGGACAGGGTAGGGAGCAGTACTTC

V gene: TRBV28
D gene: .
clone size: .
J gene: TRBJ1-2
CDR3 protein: CASTQRGYNFHGYTF
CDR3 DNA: TGTGCCAGCACCCAGAGGGGATACAACTTCCATGGCTACACCTTC

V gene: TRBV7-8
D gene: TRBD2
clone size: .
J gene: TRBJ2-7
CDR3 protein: CASSPNGGGNLYEQYF
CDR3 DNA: TGTGCCAGCAGCCCTAACGGGGGAGGGAACTTATACGAGCAGTACTTC

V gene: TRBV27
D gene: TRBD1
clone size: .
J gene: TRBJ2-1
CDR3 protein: CASSPLDRGENNEQFF
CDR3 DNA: TGTGCCAGCAGTCCTCTTGACAGGGGAGAAAACAATGAGCAGTTCTTC

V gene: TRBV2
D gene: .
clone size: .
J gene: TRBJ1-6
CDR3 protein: CASSEATVWNSPLHF
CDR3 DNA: TGTGCCAGCAGTGAAGCTACGGTATGGAATTCACCCCTCCACTTT

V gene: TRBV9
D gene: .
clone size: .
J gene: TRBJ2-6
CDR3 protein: CASSGSILSGANVLTF
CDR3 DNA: TGTGCCAGCAGCGGGTCTATTCTCTCTGGGGCCAACGTCCTGACTTTC

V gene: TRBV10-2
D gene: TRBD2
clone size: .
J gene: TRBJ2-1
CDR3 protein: CASSESNGLAGVNEQFF
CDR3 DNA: TGCGCCAGCAGTGAGTCGAATGGACTAGCGGGAGTCAATGAGCAGTTCTTC

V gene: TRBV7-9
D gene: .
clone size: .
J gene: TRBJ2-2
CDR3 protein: CASSFGGRNTGELFF
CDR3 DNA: TGTGCCAGCAGCTTTGGGGGGAGAAACACCGGGGAGCTGTTTTTT

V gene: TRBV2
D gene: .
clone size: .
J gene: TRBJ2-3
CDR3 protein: CASSWTEGRTDTQYF
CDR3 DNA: TGTGCCAGCAGTTGGACCGAGGGTAGGACAGATACGCAGTATTTT

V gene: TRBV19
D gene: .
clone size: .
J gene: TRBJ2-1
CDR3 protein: CASRETPAAYNEQFF
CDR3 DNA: TGTGCCAGTAGAGAGACCCCGGCGGCCTACAATGAGCAGTTCTTC

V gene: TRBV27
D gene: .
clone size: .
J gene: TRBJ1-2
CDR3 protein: CASSFNRQGGAYGYTF
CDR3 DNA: TGTGCCAGCAGTTTTAACCGTCAAGGAGGGGCCTATGGCTACACCTTC

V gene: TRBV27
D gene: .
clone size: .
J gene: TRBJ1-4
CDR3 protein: CANAGRVDEKLFF
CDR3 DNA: TGTGCCAACGCAGGGAGGGTGGATGAAAAACTGTTTTTT

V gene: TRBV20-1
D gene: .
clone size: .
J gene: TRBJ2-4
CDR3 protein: CSARVRDIQYF
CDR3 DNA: TGCAGTGCAAGGGTTAGGGACATTCAGTACTTC

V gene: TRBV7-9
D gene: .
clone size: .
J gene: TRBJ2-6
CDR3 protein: CASSRGSSGANVLTF
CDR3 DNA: TGTGCCAGCTCCCGAGGGAGCTCTGGGGCCAACGTCCTGACTTTC

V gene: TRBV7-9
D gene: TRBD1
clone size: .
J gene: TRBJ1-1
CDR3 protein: CASSQDRGLKAFF
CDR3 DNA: TGTGCCAGCAGCCAGGACAGGGGGTTGAAAGCTTTCTTT

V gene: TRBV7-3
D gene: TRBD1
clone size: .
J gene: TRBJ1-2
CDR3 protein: CASSPKVGQGNGYTF
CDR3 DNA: TGTGCCAGCAGCCCAAAGGTTGGACAGGGTAATGGCTACACCTTC

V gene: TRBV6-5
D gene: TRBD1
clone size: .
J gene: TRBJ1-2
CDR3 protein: CASSQGAQYGYTF
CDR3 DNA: TGTGCCAGCAGTCAGGGGGCTCAGTATGGCTACACCTTC

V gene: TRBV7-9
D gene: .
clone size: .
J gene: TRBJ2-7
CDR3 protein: CASSPRDRRGEQYF
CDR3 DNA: TGTGCCAGCAGCCCGCGGGACCGGAGGGGAGAGCAGTACTTC

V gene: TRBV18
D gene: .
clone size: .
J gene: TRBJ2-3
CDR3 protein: CASSPPGRGTDTQYF
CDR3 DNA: TGTGCCAGCTCACCACCGGGTAGGGGCACAGATACGCAGTATTTT

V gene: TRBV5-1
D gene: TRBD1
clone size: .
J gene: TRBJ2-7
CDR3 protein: CASSPGQGGYEQYF
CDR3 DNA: TGCGCCAGCAGCCCAGGACAGGGTGGTTACGAGCAGTACTTC

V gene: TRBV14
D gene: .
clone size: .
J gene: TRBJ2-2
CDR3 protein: CASSQEGVPYTGELFF
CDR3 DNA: TGTGCCAGCAGCCAAGAAGGGGTCCCCTACACCGGGGAGCTGTTTTTT

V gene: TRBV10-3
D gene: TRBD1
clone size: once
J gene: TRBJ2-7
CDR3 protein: CATRGGQGGKYEQYF
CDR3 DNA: TGTGCCACACGGGGCGGACAGGGGGGAAAGTACGAGCAGTACTTC

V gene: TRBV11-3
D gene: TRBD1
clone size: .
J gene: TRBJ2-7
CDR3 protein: CASSLQGADYEQYF
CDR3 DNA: TGTGCCAGCAGCTTACAGGGGGCAGACTACGAGCAGTACTTC

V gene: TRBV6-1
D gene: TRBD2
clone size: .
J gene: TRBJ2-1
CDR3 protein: CASSGVAGGPGNEQFF
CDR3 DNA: TGTGCCAGCAGTGGGGTAGCGGGGGGGCCAGGCAATGAGCAGTTCTTC

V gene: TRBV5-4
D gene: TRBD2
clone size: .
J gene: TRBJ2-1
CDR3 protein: CASSRGLAGSYNEQFF
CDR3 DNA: TGTGCCAGCAGCCGTGGACTAGCGGGTTCCTACAATGAGCAGTTCTTC

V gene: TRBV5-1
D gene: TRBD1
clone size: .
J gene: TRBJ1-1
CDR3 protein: CASSAGQTNTEAFF
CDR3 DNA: TGCGCCAGCAGCGCGGGACAGACGAACACTGAAGCTTTCTTT